A single TCR beta chain is shown here with its context. Antigen: not known. The CDR3 contains 12 residues. This sample was taken from a study of T cells expressing NK-cell markers. Looking at the study overall: Sequenced donors, eight in total, included seven who were HCMV-seropositive and one who was seronegative.

TCRdb re-called the 5' RACE reads, yielding one record per CDR3 amino acid sequence without DNA. The record lists about 380,000 distinct CDR3 sequences, of which the ten most abundant hold around 4.9%. The study's findings and limits: Expanded NKG2C+ T cell clones had unclear HCMV specificity. For about six donors, the dominant NKG2C+ clonotypes made up roughly 1.0-7.5% of their CD8+ T cells. The same clonotypes also predominated in the CD3+CD56-NKG2C+ fraction of a handful of donors.

The chain has TRBV12-3 or TRBV12-4 and TRBJ1-2; no DNA is available, so the TRBD1 call from TCRdb remains unchecked. The sequence came from a man aged 18 to 69 in good health. The sequenced material came from blood T cells: a sorted CD56 or NKG2C T cell subset, CD4+ or CD8+ T cells, or bulk PBMC T cells (not recorded which). This CDR3 is CASSRQLYGYTF.